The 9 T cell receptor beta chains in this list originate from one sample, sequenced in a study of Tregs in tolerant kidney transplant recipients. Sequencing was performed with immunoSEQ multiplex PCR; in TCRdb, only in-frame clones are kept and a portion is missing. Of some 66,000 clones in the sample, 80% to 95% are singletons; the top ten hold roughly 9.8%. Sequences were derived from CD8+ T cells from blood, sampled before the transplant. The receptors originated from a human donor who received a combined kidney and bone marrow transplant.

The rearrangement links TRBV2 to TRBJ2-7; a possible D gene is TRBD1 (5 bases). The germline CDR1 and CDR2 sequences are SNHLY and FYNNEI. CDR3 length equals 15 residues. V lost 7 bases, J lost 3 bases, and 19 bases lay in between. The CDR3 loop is CASTPRKGFGYEQYF. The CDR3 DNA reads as TGTGCCAGCACACCCCGGAAGGGGTTTGGCTACGAGCAGTACTTC.

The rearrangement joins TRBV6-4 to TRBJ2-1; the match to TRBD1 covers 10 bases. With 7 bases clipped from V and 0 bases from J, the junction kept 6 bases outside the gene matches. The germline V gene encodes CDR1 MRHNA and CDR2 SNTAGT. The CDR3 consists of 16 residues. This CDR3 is CASIKDRGSSYNEQFF. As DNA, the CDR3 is TGTGCCAGCATCAAGGACAGGGGGAGCTCCTACAATGAGCAGTTCTTC.

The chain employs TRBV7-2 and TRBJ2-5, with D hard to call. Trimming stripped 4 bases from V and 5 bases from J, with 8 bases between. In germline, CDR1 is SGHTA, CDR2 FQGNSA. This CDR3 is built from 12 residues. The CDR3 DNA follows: TGTGCCAGCAGCTCTGACGGGGAGACCCAGTACTTC. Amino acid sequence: CASSSDGETQYF.

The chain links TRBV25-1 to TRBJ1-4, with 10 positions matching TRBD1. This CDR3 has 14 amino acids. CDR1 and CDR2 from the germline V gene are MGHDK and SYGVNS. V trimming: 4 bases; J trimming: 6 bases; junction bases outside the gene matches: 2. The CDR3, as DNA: TGTGCCAGCAGTGTGGGACAGGGGTATGAAAAACTGTTTTTT. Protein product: CASSVGQGYEKLFF.

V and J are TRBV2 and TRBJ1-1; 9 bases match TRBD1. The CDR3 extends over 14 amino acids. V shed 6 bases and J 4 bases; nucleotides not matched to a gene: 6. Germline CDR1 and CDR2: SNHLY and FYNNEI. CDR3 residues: CASSPTGGITEAFF. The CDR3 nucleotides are TGTGCCAGCAGCCCGACAGGGGGTATCACTGAAGCTTTCTTT.

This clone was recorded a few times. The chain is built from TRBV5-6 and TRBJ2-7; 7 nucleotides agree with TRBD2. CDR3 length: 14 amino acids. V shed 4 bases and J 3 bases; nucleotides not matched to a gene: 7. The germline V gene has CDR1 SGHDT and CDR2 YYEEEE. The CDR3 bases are TGTGCCAGCAGCGAGGTAGCGGGTAGCTACGAGCAGTACTTC. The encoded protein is CASSEVAGSYEQYF.

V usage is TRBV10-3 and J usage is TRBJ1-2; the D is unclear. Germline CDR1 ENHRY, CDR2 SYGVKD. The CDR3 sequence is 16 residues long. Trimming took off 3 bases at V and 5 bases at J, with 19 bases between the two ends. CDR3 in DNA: TGTGCCATCAGTGATTTTACAGCCAGAACTTCTTATGGCTACACCTTC. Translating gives CAISDFTARTSYGYTF.

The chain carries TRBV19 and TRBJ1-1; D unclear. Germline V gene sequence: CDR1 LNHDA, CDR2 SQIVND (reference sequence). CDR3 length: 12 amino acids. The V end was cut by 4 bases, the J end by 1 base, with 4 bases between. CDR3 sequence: CASSTGNTEAFF. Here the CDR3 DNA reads TGTGCCAGTAGTACCGGGAACACTGAAGCTTTCTTT.

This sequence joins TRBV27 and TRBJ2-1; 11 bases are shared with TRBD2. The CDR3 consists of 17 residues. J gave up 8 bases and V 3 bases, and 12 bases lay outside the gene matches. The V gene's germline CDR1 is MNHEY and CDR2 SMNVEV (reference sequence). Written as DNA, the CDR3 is TGTGCCAGCAGTTTCCTGGTAGCGGGGGGGCCGGGCGATGAGCAGTTCTTC. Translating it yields CASSFLVAGGPGDEQFF.